Many counts were recorded for the clone carrying this T cell receptor beta chain. Its specificity is unknown. This CDR3 is built from 13 residues. V lost 4 bases and J lost 3, with 10 bases in between. Germline V CDR1 and CDR2: SGDLS, YYNGEE. Constant-region reverse primers amplified full-length variable regions, followed by semi-nested Nested Universal Primer A PCR. One entry per CDR3 protein results from TCRdb running MiXCR on the 5' RACE reads. The table lists just under 65,000 distinct CDR3 sequences, about 22% of them singletons, with 2.5% to 3.5% in the top ten. Study results and caveats: Greatest tumor Treg TCR overlap was with tumor naive CD4+ cells.

Memory CD4+ T cells were sorted as CD4+CD45RO+CD25- cells. This clonotype was sampled from a female donor with breast cancer. J is TRBJ2-5 and V is TRBV9; D remains unclear. The sample consisted of memory CD4+ T cells sorted from a lymph node. As to subset: memory CD4+ T cells, CD4+CD45RO+CD25-. The DNA for the CDR3 is TGTGCCAGCAGCACACGGCCCGAAGAGACCCAGTACTTC. Translation: CASSTRPEETQYF.